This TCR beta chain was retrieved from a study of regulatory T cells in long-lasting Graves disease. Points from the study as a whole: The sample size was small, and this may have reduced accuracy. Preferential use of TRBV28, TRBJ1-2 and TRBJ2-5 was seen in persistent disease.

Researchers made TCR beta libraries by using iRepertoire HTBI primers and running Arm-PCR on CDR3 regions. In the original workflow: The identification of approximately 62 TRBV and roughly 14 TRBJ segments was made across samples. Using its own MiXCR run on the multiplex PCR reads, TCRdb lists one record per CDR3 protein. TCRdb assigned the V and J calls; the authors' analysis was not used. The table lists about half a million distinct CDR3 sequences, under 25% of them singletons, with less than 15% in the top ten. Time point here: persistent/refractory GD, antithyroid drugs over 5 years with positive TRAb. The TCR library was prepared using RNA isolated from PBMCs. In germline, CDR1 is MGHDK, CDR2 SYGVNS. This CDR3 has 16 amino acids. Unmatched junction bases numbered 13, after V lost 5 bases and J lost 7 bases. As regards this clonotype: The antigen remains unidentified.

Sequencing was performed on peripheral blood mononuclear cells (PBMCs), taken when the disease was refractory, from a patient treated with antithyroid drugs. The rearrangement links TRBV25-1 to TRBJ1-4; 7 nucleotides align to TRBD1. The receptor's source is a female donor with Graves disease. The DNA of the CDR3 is TGTGCCAGCAGTCCCCACGGGAGGGGGCAGTTTGAAAAACTGTTTTTT. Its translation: CASSPHGRGQFEKLFF.